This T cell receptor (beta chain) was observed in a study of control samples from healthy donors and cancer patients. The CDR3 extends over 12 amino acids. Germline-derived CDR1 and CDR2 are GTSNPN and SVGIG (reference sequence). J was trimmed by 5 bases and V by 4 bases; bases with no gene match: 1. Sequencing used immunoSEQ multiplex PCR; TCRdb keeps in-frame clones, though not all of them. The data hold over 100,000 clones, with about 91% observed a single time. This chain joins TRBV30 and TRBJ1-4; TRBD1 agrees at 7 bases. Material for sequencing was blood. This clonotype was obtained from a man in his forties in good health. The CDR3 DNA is TGTGCCTGGAAACAGGGGAATGAAAAACTGTTTTTT. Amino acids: CAWKQGNEKLFF.